Listed below are T cell receptor beta chains from one sample, sequenced in a study of cytomegalovirus exposure and HLA in healthy donors. Some clones are missing from TCRdb's copy, which holds only in-frame ones; the method was immunoSEQ multiplex PCR. This repertoire shows about 190,000 clones, around 81% found once; its top ten account for 2% to 2.5%. Material for sequencing was PBMCs. All receptors come from a woman in her twenties or thirties in good health and CMV-seronegative. CDR3s include the opening cysteine and the closing phenylalanine or tryptophan. The D gene is left open where the match is weak. Clone size appears in some rows only: once, few, many, or a class for an expanded clone.

V,D,J,size,DNA,CDR3
TRBV11-2,TRBD2,TRBJ2-3,.,TGTGCCAGCAGCTTAGGGGCTAGCGGTTCCACAGATACGCAGTATTTT,CASSLGASGSTDTQYF
TRBV28,.,TRBJ2-4,.,TGTGCCAGCAAGAGCGGCAGTCTAGCCAAAAACATTCAGTACTTC,CASKSGSLAKNIQYF
TRBV5-1,.,TRBJ2-1,few,TGCGCCAGCAGCGGAGAGGGTGATGAGCAGTTCTTC,CASSGEGDEQFF
TRBV10-3,TRBD2,TRBJ2-7,.,TGTGCCATCAGTGGGGCTAGCGGGGGGGCAGACGAGCAGTACTTC,CAISGASGGADEQYF
TRBV4-1,TRBD2,TRBJ2-5,.,TGCGCCAGCAGCCTGGGGACTAGCGGGAGGGAGACCCAGTACTTC,CASSLGTSGRETQYF
TRBV5-6,.,TRBJ1-5,.,TGTGCCAGCAGTTACCGGGGCAATCAGCCCCAGCATTTT,CASSYRGNQPQHF
TRBV6-6,TRBD2,TRBJ2-1,.,TGTGCCAGCAGGCCGACTAGCGGGAACTCCAATGAGCAGTTCTTC,CASRPTSGNSNEQFF
TRBV5-4,TRBD1,TRBJ1-6,.,TGTGCCAGCAGCTTGAATACGGGACAGGACCTTCGGGCGGCCTTT,CASSLNTGQDLRAAF
TRBV7-3,.,TRBJ2-7,.,TGTGCCAGCAGCTTGTCCGGGGGGCACGAGCAGTACTTC,CASSLSGGHEQYF
TRBV10-1,.,TRBJ2-2,.,TGCGCCAGCAGCTCGAGGAACACCGGGGAGCTGTTTTTT,CASSSRNTGELFF
TRBV4-2,.,TRBJ2-7,.,TGTGCCAGCAGCCAAGAGCAGGGAAGCTACGAGCAGTACTTC,CASSQEQGSYEQYF
TRBV30,.,TRBJ1-2,.,TGTGCCTGGAGTGTTGAAGGGGATGGCTACACCTTC,CAWSVEGDGYTF
TRBV19,.,TRBJ1-5,.,TGTGCCAGTAGTATTTATGGCCCCACAGGGATGGGCAATCAGCCCCAGCATTTT,CASSIYGPTGMGNQPQHF
TRBV9,.,TRBJ2-5,.,TGTGCCAGCAGCGTAGGAAACACGGGGATCCAAGAGACCCAGTACTTC,CASSVGNTGIQETQYF
TRBV28,TRBD1,TRBJ1-2,once,TGTGCCATCTACACAGGGGTGAATCCTGTTTCTAACTATGGCTACACCTTC,CAIYTGVNPVSNYGYTF
TRBV19,TRBD2,TRBJ2-1,few,TGTGCCAGTAGTATAGATGGTAGCGGGCGGGTCAATGAGCAGTTCTTC,CASSIDGSGRVNEQFF
TRBV28,.,TRBJ2-7,.,TGTGCCAGCAGTTTATTCCGGGGAGTCCAGGCCGAGCAGTACTTC,CASSLFRGVQAEQYF
TRBV19,TRBD1,TRBJ2-1,.,TGTGCCAGTAGTATAGAGGGACAGGCCTACAATGAGCAGTTCTTC,CASSIEGQAYNEQFF
TRBV4-3,.,TRBJ1-2,.,TGCGCCAGCAGCCAAGGGGCGGGGGCTTACTATGGCTACACCTTC,CASSQGAGAYYGYTF
TRBV30,.,TRBJ2-6,.,TGTGCCTGGAGTGTATTCCCTTTCGGGGCCAACGTCCTGACTTTC,CAWSVFPFGANVLTF
TRBV7-2,TRBD1,TRBJ2-7,.,TGTGCCAGCAGTAGGATCCGAGGGACAGCCCAACCATTTTCCTACGAGCAGTACTTC,CASSRIRGTAQPFSYEQYF
TRBV28,.,TRBJ2-5,.,TGTGCCAGCAGCGAAAACCGGGCAGGGGAACGGGAGACCCAGTACTTC,CASSENRAGERETQYF
TRBV6-1,.,TRBJ1-5,.,TGTGCCAGCAGTGCCGGTCAGCCCCAGCATTTT,CASSAGQPQHF